The 21 T cell receptor beta chains below come from one sample, sequenced in a study of cytomegalovirus exposure and HLA in healthy donors. The method was immunoSEQ multiplex PCR; TCRdb's version includes in-frame clones alone and lacks a portion of them. This table has about 120,000 clones, 80% to 90% appearing once. Source material: PBMCs. These receptors came from a man between 18 and 35 years old in good health and CMV-seropositive.

The chain combines TRBV11-2 with TRBJ2-5; 10 bases match TRBD1. The ends lost 5 bases at V and 2 bases at J; junction bases unmatched: 2. Germline CDR1 SGHAT, CDR2 FQNNGV. The CDR3 loop spans 14 amino acids. The CDR3 protein is CASSRDRGQETQYF. The CDR3 DNA sequence: TGTGCCAGCAGCCGGGACAGGGGACAAGAGACCCAGTACTTC.

This sequence joins TRBV5-8 and TRBJ2-3, with no clear D. This CDR3 has 15 amino acids. V lost 0 bases and J lost 5, with 13 bases in between. Germline V gene lookup returns CDR1 SGHTS and CDR2 YDEGEE. CDR3 sequence (DNA): TGTGCCAGCAGCTTGGCCGGCGGAGTTATAGATACGCAGTATTTT. Its translation: CASSLAGGVIDTQYF. Combining the CDR3 with reference TRBV5-8 and TRBJ2-3 gives the whole variable domain EAGVTQSPTHLIKTRGQQATLRCSPISGHTSVYWYQQALGLGLQFLLWYDEGEERNRGNFPPRFSGRQFPNYSSELNVNALELEDSALYLCASSLAGGVIDTQYFGPGTRLTVL.

The chain is built from TRBV23-1 and TRBJ2-7, with D perhaps matching TRBD1 (5 bases). TRBV23-1 belongs to the ORF category, with a function that is uncertain. The V end was cut by 7 bases, the J end by 3 bases, with 13 bases between. The CDR3 is 13 residues long. In DNA, the CDR3 is TGCGCCAGCAAATTGTACAGGAGCTACGAGCAGTACTTC. It specifies CASKLYRSYEQYF.

The chain recombines TRBV5-1 with TRBJ1-6; D is ambiguous. V lost 0 bases and J 1 base, leaving 8 bases between the germline ends. CDR3 length: 16 residues. CDR1 and CDR2 (germline): SGHRS, YFSETQ. As DNA, the CDR3 is TGCGCCAGCAGCTTGGATCCGCAGTCCTATAATTCACCCCTCCACTTT. Translated, it gives CASSLDPQSYNSPLHF.

V and J are TRBV5-1 and TRBJ2-2; D ambiguous. V was clipped by 0 bases and J by 1 base, with 4 bases between them. The CDR3 is 14 residues long. Germline CDR1 and CDR2: SGHRS and YFSETQ. The CDR3 coding sequence is TGCGCCAGCAGCTTGGTCCTGAACACCGGGGAGCTGTTTTTT. Amino acid sequence: CASSLVLNTGELFF.

The genes are TRBV10-1 and TRBJ2-2; TRBD2 agrees at 7 bases. Looked up from germline, CDR1 is WNHNN and CDR2 is SYGVQD (reference sequence). J lost 7 bases, V lost 6 bases, and 8 bases had no gene match. This CDR3 is 14 amino acids long. In DNA, the CDR3 is TGCGCCAGCAGCAGGGCGGGGGTGGACGGGGAGCTGTTTTTT. It yields the protein CASSRAGVDGELFF.

This chain connects TRBV6-1 to TRBJ1-5, with D uncertain. V was cut by 0 bases and J by 1 base, with 7 bases left in between. This CDR3 has 15 amino acids. Germline V gene lookup returns CDR1 MNHNS and CDR2 SASEGT. Here the CDR3 reads CASSEAHGSNQPQHF. The CDR3 nucleotides are TGTGCCAGCAGTGAAGCGCATGGCAGCAATCAGCCCCAGCATTTT.

For this clone: Distinct nucleotide sequences in the sample also encode this CDR3. The chain combines TRBV30 with TRBJ2-7; D may be TRBD2 (5 bases). The V gene's germline CDR1 is GTSNPN and CDR2 SVGIG (reference sequence). This CDR3 region has 16 residues. V lost 4 bases and J 2 bases, leaving 21 bases between the germline ends. CDR3 DNA sequence: TGTGCCTGGACCCCCCCGGGAACAATTTTAGCCTACGAGCAGTACTTC. It is translated as CAWTPPGTILAYEQYF.

V usage is TRBV2 and J usage is TRBJ2-2; 9 nucleotides line up with TRBD1. V trimming: 6 bases; J trimming: 4 bases; junction bases outside the gene matches: 12. The CDR3 length is 17 residues. Germline values: CDR1 SNHLY, CDR2 FYNNEI. The CDR3 loop is CASRAGQGRAGTGELFF. The CDR3 nucleotides read TGTGCCAGCAGAGCTGGACAGGGGAGGGCTGGCACCGGGGAGCTGTTTTTT.

The table lists this clone with a count of one. The chain uses TRBV11-2 and TRBJ1-2, with D perhaps TRBD1 (6 bases). The germline gives CDR1 SGHAT, CDR2 FQNNGV. This CDR3 comprises 14 residues. V shed 4 bases and J shed 9 bases, with 18 bases lying between them. CDR3 amino acids: CASSSLRGGLSYTF. In DNA, the CDR3 is TGTGCCAGCAGCTCCCTGAGGGGGGGGCTGAGCTACACCTTC.

V gene TRBV27 combines with J gene TRBJ1-6, with TRBD1 matching 7 bases. Germline loops: CDR1 MNHEY, CDR2 SMNVEV (reference sequence). The CDR3 length is 16 residues. The J segment lost 8 bases and the V segment lost 5 bases, leaving 12 bases of the junction unmatched. CDR3 DNA sequence: TGTGCCAGCAGTGCCGCGGACAGGCTAAAGGATTCACCCCTCCACTTT. This translates into CASSAADRLKDSPLHF.

This sequence joins TRBV29-1 and TRBJ2-3; D gene uncertain. Trimming took 2 bases from V and 5 from J, leaving 14 bases between them. Germline V lookup: CDR1 SQVTM, CDR2 ANQGSEA. The CDR3 consists of 14 residues. The CDR3 coding sequence is TGCAGCGTTGAAATCCTAGGCGAAGGAGATACGCAGTATTTT. Translating gives CSVEILGEGDTQYF.

V usage is TRBV7-2 and J usage is TRBJ2-7; perhaps TRBD2 as D (6 bases). V gave up 7 bases and J gave up 2 bases, with 15 bases separating them. The CDR3 loop spans 14 amino acids. Germline CDR1 is SGHTA and CDR2 is FQGNSA. The CDR3 DNA reads TGTGCCAGCAATACCGGGACTTCAACCTACGAGCAGTACTTC. Encoded protein: CASNTGTSTYEQYF.

This chain uses TRBV4-2 with TRBJ2-3, with TRBD1 identical over 11 bases. The V segment lost 6 bases and the J segment 6 bases; nucleotides outside the gene matches: 5. The CDR3 is 14 residues long. Germline V lookup: CDR1 LGHNA, CDR2 YNFKEQ. CDR3: CASRRGQGVDTQYF. In nucleotides, the CDR3 is TGTGCCAGCAGAAGGGGACAGGGGGTGGATACGCAGTATTTT.

V gene TRBV7-8 combines with J gene TRBJ2-1; TRBD1 might be the D (5 bases). Trimming pared 4 bases from V and 8 bases from J, leaving 12 bases between. The CDR3 has 13 residues. Germline V CDR1 and CDR2: SGHVS, FQNEAQ. This chain's CDR3 is CASSSGWGDEQFF. CDR3 in DNA: TGTGCCAGCAGCTCCGGTTGGGGCGATGAGCAGTTCTTC.

This rearrangement joins TRBV6-4 to TRBJ2-2; a weak D match, TRBD2 (6 bases). V was pared by 8 bases and J by 4 bases, with 11 bases between. Germline CDR1 is MRHNA and CDR2 is SNTAGT. CDR3 length: 13 residues. The CDR3 sequence: CASASGGTGELFF. The DNA for the CDR3 is TGTGCCAGCGCCTCCGGGGGCACCGGGGAGCTGTTTTTT.

V gene TRBV5-1 combines with J gene TRBJ2-2; TRBD1 aligns across 7 bases. Germline CDR1 is SGHRS and CDR2 is YFSETQ. This CDR3 region has 15 residues. The V segment lost 0 bases and the J segment 1 base; nucleotides outside the gene matches: 0. CDR3 bases: TGCGCCAGCAGCTTGGGGACAGGGAACACCGGGGAGCTGTTTTTT. It codes for CASSLGTGNTGELFF.

The chain combines TRBV4-1 with TRBJ1-2; D call uncertain. The germline gives CDR1 MGHRA, CDR2 YSYEKL. Trimming took off 0 bases at V and 7 bases at J, with 15 bases between the two ends. There are 15 residues in the CDR3. CDR3 nucleotide sequence: TGCGCCAGCAGCCAAGATACTGAGGGCGCGGGTGGCTACACCTTC. The encoded protein is CASSQDTEGAGGYTF.

The V gene is TRBV5-6, the J gene TRBJ2-3, with a weak D call TRBD2 (5 bases). This CDR3 spans 15 amino acids. Germline V gene lookup returns CDR1 SGHDT and CDR2 YYEEEE. Trimming stripped 0 bases from V and 0 bases from J, with 8 bases between. Here the CDR3 reads CASSLGLPSTDTQYF. The CDR3 DNA reads as TGTGCCAGCAGCTTGGGACTACCTAGCACAGATACGCAGTATTTT.

Written as DNA, the CDR3 is TGTGCCAGCAGCCCAGGGGCTGGAAGGACCGGGGCCAACGTCCTGACTTTC. Translation gives CASSPGAGRTGANVLTF. The chain is built from TRBV21-1 and TRBJ2-6; the D call of TRBD1 is as the table states it, not checked on the DNA. TRBV21-1 is tagged as a pseudogene. This CDR3 comprises 17 residues.

There are a few counts of this clone. The chain is built from TRBV5-1 and TRBJ2-1, with 7 bases identical to TRBD1. CDR1 and CDR2 (germline): SGHRS, YFSETQ. V gave up 2 bases and J gave up 5 bases; unmatched junction bases: 4. The CDR3 sequence is 14 residues long. CDR3 amino acids: CASSLDRANNEQFF. The CDR3 DNA reads as TGCGCCAGCAGCTTAGACAGGGCAAACAATGAGCAGTTCTTC.